The 25 T cell receptor beta chains in this list originate from one sample, sequenced in a study of T-cell reconstitution after alpha-beta-depleted transplantation in children. TCRbeta library preparation incorporated unique molecular identifiers. TCRdb analysed the PCR reads with MiXCR anew, one entry per CDR3 protein. The sample shows about 480,000 distinct CDR3 sequences, approximately 12% of them seen only once. Specimen: PBMCs from the stem cell graft donor, collected from the stem cell graft. These receptors were obtained from a human donor who donated a stem cell graft to a child with combined immunodeficiency.

This clonotype appeared many times. The chain links TRBV12-3 or TRBV12-4 to TRBJ2-7, with 7 bases matching TRBD2. The ends lost 11 bases at V and 0 bases at J; junction bases unmatched: 7. The CDR3 covers 13 residues. The CDR3 DNA reads as TGTGCCCGCCGCCGGACTAGCTCCTACGAGCAGTACTTC. This encodes CARRRTSSYEQYF.

The chain combines TRBV20-1 with TRBJ2-5, with no clear D. The V and J ends lost 0 bases and 5 bases respectively, with 7 bases between them. The CDR3 has 12 residues. In germline, CDR1 is DFQATT, CDR2 SNEGSKA (reference sequence). The CDR3, as DNA: TGCAGTGCTAGAGATCGTGGGGAGACCCAGTACTTC. It is translated as CSARDRGETQYF.

The sample holds many counts of this clonotype. This rearrangement joins TRBV3-1 to TRBJ1-2, with 9 bases that match TRBD1. The CDR3 is 13 amino acids. Germline trimming cut 4 bases from V and 6 bases from J; bases unmatched to any gene: 3. The V gene's germline CDR1 is LGHDT and CDR2 YNNKEL (reference sequence). The CDR3 bases are TGTGCCAGCAGCCTACAGGGGGCGGATGGCTACACCTTC. It encodes CASSLQGADGYTF.

This clonotype was detected a few times. The chain links TRBV7-9 to TRBJ2-3, with 10 bases identical to TRBD2. Trimming at V came to 5 bases and at J to 3 bases, leaving 8 bases not matched to a gene. Germline CDR1 SEHNR, CDR2 FQNEAQ (reference sequence). This CDR3 is built from 16 residues. The CDR3 region has the DNA TGTGCCAGCAGCCGGAGGGTAGCGGGAGGAACAGATACGCAGTATTTT. It specifies CASSRRVAGGTDTQYF. Using reference TRBV7-9 and TRBJ2-3 for the parts outside the CDR3, the full variable domain is DTGVSQNPRHKITKRGQNVTFRCDPISEHNRLYWYRQTLGQGPEFLTYFQNEAQLEKSRLLSDRFSAERPKGSFSTLEIQRTEQGDSAMYLCASSRRVAGGTDTQYFGPGTRLTVL.

Ten or more counts support this clonotype. This chain connects TRBV6-2 or TRBV6-3 to TRBJ2-1; D is undetermined. Trimming left V 4 bases short and J 9 bases short, with 13 bases between. In germline, CDR1 is MNHEY, CDR2 SVGEGT. There are 13 residues in the CDR3. DNA for the CDR3: TGTGCCAGCAGTTCCTCCAGGTCGGGTGAGCAGTTCTTC. Protein: CASSSSRSGEQFF.

This clonotype appeared a few times. This chain uses TRBV19 with TRBJ2-7; weak D call: TRBD1 (6 bases). The germline gives CDR1 LNHDA, CDR2 SQIVND (reference sequence). V was shortened by 6 bases and J by 5 bases, with 29 bases between the two germline ends. The CDR3 has 18 amino acids. The CDR3 nucleotides are TGTGCCAGTAGCACAACCACTACAGGGTCCGGCGCTATCCACGAGCAGTACTTC. This codes for CASSTTTTGSGAIHEQYF.

This clonotype has just a few counts. The chain uses TRBV29-1 and TRBJ1-1; D remains unclear. Germline V gives CDR1 SQVTM, CDR2 ANQGSEA. This CDR3 has 11 residues. The V and J ends lost 4 bases and 4 bases respectively, with 7 bases between them. The CDR3 region is CSVARFTEAFF. The CDR3 DNA is TGCAGCGTTGCAAGGTTCACTGAAGCTTTCTTT.

The sample holds many counts of this clonotype. The chain carries TRBV6-1 and TRBJ2-2; 8 bases map to TRBD1. CDR3 size: 14 residues. Germline trimming cut 10 bases from V and 5 bases from J; bases unmatched to any gene: 9. Germline CDR1 MNHNS, CDR2 SASEGT. CDR3 bases: TGTGCCACGCTTCAGGGGGCCATGACCGGGGAGCTGTTTTTT. It translates to CATLQGAMTGELFF.

The sample holds many counts of this clonotype. The rearrangement links TRBV6-5 to TRBJ2-1; 8 bases line up with TRBD2. Germline V lookup: CDR1 MNHEY, CDR2 SVGAGI. The CDR3 length is 14 residues. J gave up 6 bases and V 2 bases, and 3 bases lay outside the gene matches. CDR3 DNA: TGTGCCAGCAGTTACCGGGGGGGAGGCAATGAGCAGTTCTTC. It is translated as CASSYRGGGNEQFF.

In its sample, this clonotype was seen a few times. The CDR3 here is CASSLSSDTDTQYF. In DNA form, the CDR3 reads TGTGCCAGCAGCTTATCGAGTGACACAGATACGCAGTATTTT. V gene TRBV7-3 combines with J gene TRBJ2-3; D gene uncertain. The germline V gene has CDR1 SGHTA and CDR2 FQGTGA. V shed 2 bases and J shed 2 bases, with 8 bases lying between them. This CDR3 contains 14 residues.

The sample holds many counts of this clonotype. The V and J genes are TRBV29-1 and TRBJ2-3, with D uncertain. The CDR3 contains 11 residues. Germline values: CDR1 SQVTM, CDR2 ANQGSEA. V was clipped by 0 bases and J by 6 bases, with 4 bases between them. In nucleotides, the CDR3 is TGCAGCGTTGAAGAGGGCGATACGCAGTATTTT. Translated: CSVEEGDTQYF.

In this sample, this clonotype turned up a few times. The rearrangement links TRBV6-1 to TRBJ2-7; D perhaps matches TRBD1 (6 bases). The CDR3 covers 12 residues. The V gene lost 7 bases and the J gene lost 2 bases, with 9 bases spanning the gap. The germline V gene encodes CDR1 MNHNS and CDR2 SASEGT. The CDR3 region has the DNA TGTGCCAGCAACAGGGTCCCCTACGAGCAGTACTTC. Its translation is CASNRVPYEQYF.

This clonotype was observed many times. The chain links TRBV3-1 to TRBJ2-3, with 8 bases lining up with TRBD2. CDR3 length equals 17 residues. Germline CDR1 is LGHDT and CDR2 is YNNKEL (reference sequence). The V segment lost 3 bases and the J segment 4 bases; nucleotides outside the gene matches: 12. The CDR3: CASSHRGLALRPDTQYF. DNA of the CDR3: TGTGCCAGCAGCCACCGAGGACTAGCCCTCCGGCCAGATACGCAGTATTTT.

V usage is TRBV24-1 and J usage is TRBJ2-5; unclear D gene. The germline CDR1 and CDR2 sequences are KGHDR and SFDVKD. V gave up 3 bases and J gave up 1 base, with 11 bases separating them. This CDR3 is 15 amino acids long. The CDR3 nucleotides are TGTGCCACCAGTGATGGGTGGGGAATCCAAGAGACCCAGTACTTC. It encodes CATSDGWGIQETQYF.

This chain uses TRBV5-1 with TRBJ2-2; TRBD2 matches 9 bases. J was trimmed by 5 bases and V by 8 bases; bases with no gene match: 7. The CDR3 runs 14 residues. Germline CDR1 and CDR2: SGHRS and YFSETQ. The CDR3 coding sequence is TGCGCCAGTCGCGGGGGGGCCTTTACCGGGGAGCTGTTTTTT. Protein: CASRGGAFTGELFF.

The V and J genes are TRBV20-1 and TRBJ1-5; no definite D call. Germline V lookup: CDR1 DFQATT, CDR2 SNEGSKA (reference sequence). Trimming took off 4 bases at V and 1 base at J, with 8 bases between the two ends. This CDR3 is built from 13 residues. CDR3 residues: CSAKGLSNQPQHF. The CDR3, as DNA: TGCAGTGCTAAGGGATTGAGCAATCAGCCCCAGCATTTT.

At least ten counts were recorded for this clonotype. The chain employs TRBV5-1 and TRBJ2-3, with 9 bases aligning to TRBD1. V lost 5 bases, J lost 4 bases, and 5 bases stayed unmatched. This CDR3 has 14 residues. In germline, CDR1 is SGHRS, CDR2 YFSETQ. The CDR3 spells CASRNTGGADTQYF. The CDR3 bases are TGCGCCAGCAGAAACACAGGGGGCGCAGATACGCAGTATTTT.

This clonotype was found a few times. In nucleotides, the CDR3 is TGTGCTAGTGGGACGGGGGGGAGTTTCCAAGAGACCCAGTACTTC. Its protein is CASGTGGSFQETQYF. This chain joins TRBV12-5 and TRBJ2-5, with 8 bases identical to TRBD2. J gave up 1 base and V 6 bases, and 7 bases lay outside the gene matches. Germline V lookup: CDR1 LGHNT, CDR2 FRNRAP. This CDR3 spans 15 amino acids.

This clonotype was counted a few times. The chain combines TRBV11-2 with TRBJ1-1; unclear D gene. V lost 0 bases and J 5 bases, leaving 16 bases between the germline ends. This CDR3 is built from 16 residues. From germline, CDR1 is SGHAT and CDR2 FQNNGV. CDR3 in DNA: TGTGCCAGCAGCTTAGATTTTGGCCAGAAGAGGACTGAAGCTTTCTTT. Protein sequence: CASSLDFGQKRTEAFF.

The genes are TRBV7-9 and TRBJ2-7; TRBD1 might be the D (5 bases). The CDR3 consists of 16 residues. Between the trimmed V and J ends, which lost 5 bases and 2 bases, there was a span of 19 bases. Germline values: CDR1 SEHNR, CDR2 FQNEAQ (reference sequence). The CDR3 nucleotides read TGTGCCAGCAGCAGCCCACACCAGGGTCTTCCCTACGAGCAGTACTTC. This gives the protein CASSSPHQGLPYEQYF.

This chain uses TRBV5-6 with TRBJ2-1; maybe TRBD1 (5 bases). This CDR3 contains 13 residues. Germline loops: CDR1 SGHDT, CDR2 YYEEEE. Trimming removed 4 bases from V and 7 bases from J, with 12 bases in between. The CDR3 DNA reads as TGTGCCAGCAGCCCAGGGTTCCCGAATGAGCAGTTCTTC. Protein: CASSPGFPNEQFF.

This chain joins TRBV2 and TRBJ2-1, with TRBD1 matching 9 bases. The junction had 24 bases not matched to a gene; V was cut back by 5 bases and J by 10 bases. Germline loops: CDR1 SNHLY, CDR2 FYNNEI. The CDR3 is made up of 19 amino acids. This chain's CDR3 is CASSLLPGQGLRRASEQFF. CDR3 nucleotide sequence: TGTGCCAGCAGTTTACTCCCGGGACAGGGCCTACGACGAGCGTCCGAGCAGTTCTTC.

The table lists this clonotype with a few counts. The CDR3 bases are TGTGCCAGCAGCCAACGGGACAGTCCCAATGAGCAGTTCTTC. Its translation: CASSQRDSPNEQFF. The rearrangement uses TRBV7-9 and TRBJ2-1; 7 bases are shared with TRBD1. V shed 5 bases and J 6 bases; nucleotides not matched to a gene: 7. Germline CDR1 reads SEHNR; CDR2 reads FQNEAQ (reference sequence). The CDR3 consists of 14 residues.

In this sample, this clonotype turned up a few times. The rearrangement uses TRBV30 and TRBJ2-7; 8 bases align to TRBD1. The CDR3 covers 11 residues. Germline V CDR1 and CDR2: GTSNPN, SVGIG (reference sequence). J gave up 3 bases and V 7 bases, and 2 bases lay outside the gene matches. CDR3 in DNA: TGTGCCTCCGACAGGGGCTACGAGCAGTACTTC. Protein sequence: CASDRGYEQYF.

This clonotype was picked up many times. The rearrangement links TRBV29-1 to TRBJ2-1; 8 bases map to TRBD2. Germline V gene data show CDR1 as SQVTM and CDR2 as ANQGSEA. The CDR3 extends over 12 amino acids. Trimming at V came to 4 bases and at J to 6 bases, leaving 2 bases not matched to a gene. The CDR3 DNA follows: TGCAGCGTTGCTCGGGAGGGCAATGAGCAGTTCTTC. Amino acid sequence: CSVAREGNEQFF.